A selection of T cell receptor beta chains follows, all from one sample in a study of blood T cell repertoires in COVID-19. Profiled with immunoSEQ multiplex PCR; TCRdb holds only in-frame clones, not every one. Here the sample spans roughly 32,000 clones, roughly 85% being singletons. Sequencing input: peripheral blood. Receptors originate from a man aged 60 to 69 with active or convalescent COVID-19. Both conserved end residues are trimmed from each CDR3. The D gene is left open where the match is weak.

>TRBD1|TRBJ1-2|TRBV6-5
ASGRDRAYGYT
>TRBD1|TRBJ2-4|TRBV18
ASSLPPTGSAKNIQY
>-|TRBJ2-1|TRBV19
ASSIAGGAGNEQF
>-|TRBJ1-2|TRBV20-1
SESQYGYT
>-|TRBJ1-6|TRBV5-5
ASSLRAGENSPLH
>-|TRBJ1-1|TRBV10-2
ASAAQGGTEAF
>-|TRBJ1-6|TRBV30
AWSEQINSPLH
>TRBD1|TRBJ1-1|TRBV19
ASSWGRGLTEAF
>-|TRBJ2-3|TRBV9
ASSLTPGGLTDTQY
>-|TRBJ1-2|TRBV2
ASNAGRHYGYT
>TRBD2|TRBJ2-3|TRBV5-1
ASRRRGVAGGSSTDTQY
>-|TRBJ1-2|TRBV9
ASSVVARGTDGYT
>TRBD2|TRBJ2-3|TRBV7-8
ASSWREVADTQY
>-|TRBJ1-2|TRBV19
ASTIGGKRGGDYGYT
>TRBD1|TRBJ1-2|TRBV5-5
ASSLIPGQDYGYT
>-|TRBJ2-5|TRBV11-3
ASSSKTEKETQY
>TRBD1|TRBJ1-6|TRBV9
ASSARTGWDSPLH
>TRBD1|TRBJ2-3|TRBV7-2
ASSLAPSGQGRTDTQY
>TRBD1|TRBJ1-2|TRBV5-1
ASSLDRGQGGYT
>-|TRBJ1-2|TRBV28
ASSLSSQGPANYGYT
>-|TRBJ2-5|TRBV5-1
ASKFWAAQETQY
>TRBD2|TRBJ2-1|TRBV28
ASSFRGLAGGNEQF
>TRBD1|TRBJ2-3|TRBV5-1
ASSPGDRGNTQY
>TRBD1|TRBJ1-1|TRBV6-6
AGKTGDTEAF
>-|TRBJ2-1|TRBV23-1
ASSPLRGREVNEQF
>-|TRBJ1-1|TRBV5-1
ASSGLTGTEAF
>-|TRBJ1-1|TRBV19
ASSIEGGRGTEAF
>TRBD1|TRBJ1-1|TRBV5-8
ASSPDRGRLWTEAF
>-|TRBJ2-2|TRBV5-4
ASSFNRVDTGELF
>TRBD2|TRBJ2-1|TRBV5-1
ASSLAGTSGGAAYNEQF
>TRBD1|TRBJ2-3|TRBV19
ASSGQGSNLDTQY
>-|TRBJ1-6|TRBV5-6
ASSLSEGSPLH
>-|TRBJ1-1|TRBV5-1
ASSLVGREGTEAF
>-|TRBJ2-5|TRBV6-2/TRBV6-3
ASSLRGTQY
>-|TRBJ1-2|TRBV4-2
ASSPNLRETGYGYT
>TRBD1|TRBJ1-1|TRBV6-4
ASRRTGMNTEAF
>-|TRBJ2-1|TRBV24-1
ATSDFGKREQF
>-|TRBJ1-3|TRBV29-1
SVVQGGDGNTIY
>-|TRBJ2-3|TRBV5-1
ASSDRNTDTQY
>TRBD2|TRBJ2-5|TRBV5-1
ARRGHVAGGLETQY
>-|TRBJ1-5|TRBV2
ASRAPNQPQH